This T cell receptor beta chain was observed in a study of blood T cell repertoires in COVID-19. Study-wide background: Donors in the United States, Italy and Spain gave samples during acute or convalescent COVID-19.

Across under 25 US areas, participants ranged in age from about 18 to 100 years. Two negative PCRs, clearance, or symptom resolution had been documented for recovered Cohort 3 donors. Original methodology: Scientists estimated how many nucleated cells there were by amplifying reference gene primers. Repertoires were generated with immunoSEQ multiplex PCR, while TCRdb's copy carries only in-frame clones and drops some. V, J and clone size derive from that table, while D and trimming were established from the DNA sequence. In the table there are around 170,000 clones, roughly 87% of which are singletons. Germline CDR1 reads SGHDT; CDR2 reads YYEEEE. The junction had 18 bases not matched to a gene; V was cut back by 5 bases and J by 4 bases. The CDR3 spans 18 residues.

This sequence joins TRBV5-6 and TRBJ2-5; 9 bases map to TRBD1. Sequences were obtained from PBMCs or T cells enriched from blood (not recorded which). This clonotype was obtained from a woman in her 50s who had recovered from COVID-19. The DNA for the CDR3 is TGTGCCAGCAGTTCAGGACAGGGGCCTCGACTAGCTCCAGAGACCCAGTACTTC. This encodes CASSSGQGPRLAPETQYF. The entire variable domain, with the rest obtained from reference TRBV5-6 and TRBJ2-5, is as follows: DAGVTQSPTHLIKTRGQQVTLRCSPKSGHDTVSWYQQALGQGPQFIFQYYEEEERQRGNFPDRFSGHQFPNYSSELNVNALLLGDSALYLCASSSGQGPRLAPETQYFGPGTRLLVL.